These 32 T cell receptor beta chains were sequenced from one sample in a study of T cell responses to AZD1222 COVID-19 vaccine. Clones were sequenced by immunoSEQ multiplex PCR, and TCRdb holds only the in-frame ones, with some missing. The sample holds 150,000 to 200,000 clones, more than 70% seen once. The sample was peripheral blood, taken on day 0 of AZD1222 vaccination. The source is an adult in good health.

The rearrangement links TRBV27 to TRBJ2-5, with TRBD1 matching over 7 bases. The germline V gene has CDR1 MNHEY and CDR2 SMNVEV (reference sequence). Trimming cost V 8 bases and J 4 bases; bases outside gene matches: 10. The CDR3 contains 14 residues. In DNA, the CDR3 is TGTGCCAGCCTCCCTGACAGGGAGAGAGAGACCCAGTACTTC. It translates to CASLPDRERETQYF.

The chain uses TRBV9 and TRBJ1-1; the D gene is possibly TRBD1 (6 bases). The CDR3 is 14 amino acids. CDR1 and CDR2 (germline): SGDLS, YYNGEE. Trimming pared 3 bases from V and 1 base from J, leaving 10 bases between. CDR3 protein: CASSALGGNTEAFF. The CDR3 DNA is TGTGCCAGCAGCGCCTTAGGGGGGAACACTGAAGCTTTCTTT.

The rearrangement joins TRBV11-3 to TRBJ2-2; 8 bases line up with TRBD2. V lost 5 bases, J lost 1 base, and 12 bases stayed unmatched. CDR3 length equals 18 residues. The germline V gene has CDR1 SGHNT and CDR2 YENEEA. The DNA of the CDR3 is TGTGCCAGCAGCCATCCTAACCTAGCGGGCCGGAACACCGGGGAGCTGTTTTTT. Its translation: CASSHPNLAGRNTGELFF.

This chain uses TRBV5-4 with TRBJ2-7; D not certain. CDR1 SGHNT and CDR2 YYREEE come from the germline V gene (reference sequence). The V end was cut by 0 bases, the J end by 2 bases, with 6 bases between. The CDR3 runs to 13 residues. DNA for the CDR3: TGTGCCAGCAGCTTGGCAGTGGCCTACGAGCAGTACTTC. It specifies CASSLAVAYEQYF.

Here the CDR3 reads CASSFRRVSYNSPLHF. CDR3 sequence (DNA): TGTGCCAGCAGTTTCCGGAGGGTGTCCTATAATTCACCCCTCCACTTT. The chain is built from TRBV5-6 and TRBJ1-6, with no clear D. Germline CDR1 SGHDT, CDR2 YYEEEE. The ends were cut back, 5 bases at V and 1 base at J, with 13 bases in the middle. The CDR3 contains 16 residues.

The V and J genes are TRBV30 and TRBJ1-1, with D uncertain. Germline CDR1 is GTSNPN and CDR2 is SVGIG (reference sequence). Trimming left V 2 bases short and J 4 bases short, with 14 bases between. The CDR3 loop spans 14 amino acids. CDR3 residues: CAWSPLGWRTEAFF. The CDR3 region has the DNA TGTGCCTGGAGTCCCCTAGGGTGGCGCACTGAAGCTTTCTTT. The complete variable domain, with remaining parts taken from reference TRBV30 and TRBJ1-1, reads SQTIHQWPATLVQPVGSPLSLECTVEGTSNPNLYWYRQAAGRGLQLLFYSVGIGQISSEVPQNLSASRPQDRQFILSSKKLLLSDSGFYLCAWSPLGWRTEAFFGQGTRLTVV.

As regards this clone: Within the sample, other DNA sequences also encode this same CDR3. This chain joins TRBV29-1 and TRBJ1-2; the D gene is possibly TRBD1 (5 bases). CDR3 length: 14 residues. Germline V gene sequence: CDR1 SQVTM, CDR2 ANQGSEA. The ends were cut back, 1 base at V and 4 bases at J, with 13 bases in the middle. The CDR3 DNA sequence: TGCAGCGTTGAAGGCCGGGGACGGAGCTATGGCTACACCTTC. It encodes CSVEGRGRSYGYTF.

Note on this clone: Its ends do not fully match the called genes, so a read error is possible. The J gene is TRBJ2-5, the V gene TRBV7-7; tentative D call: TRBD1 (5 bases). CDR1 SSHAT and CDR2 FNYEAQ come from the germline V gene (reference sequence). This CDR3 contains 15 residues. The CDR3 protein is CASSSGAGLQETQYF. CDR3 in DNA: TGTGCTAGCAGCTCTGGGGCCGGTTTACAAGAGACCCAGTACTTC.

The chain uses TRBV7-2 and TRBJ1-2, with a weak D call TRBD1 (5 bases). V was trimmed by 4 bases and J by 1 base, leaving 13 bases between them. The CDR3 is 15 amino acids. Germline CDR1 SGHTA, CDR2 FQGNSA. As DNA, the CDR3 is TGTGCCAGCAGCTCGCCTCCGGGGGGTAACTATGGCTACACCTTC. Translating gives CASSSPPGGNYGYTF. The variable domain in full, with the rest retrieved from reference TRBV7-2 and TRBJ1-2, is GAGVSQSPSNKVTEKGKDVELRCDPISGHTALYWYRQSLGQGLEFLIYFQGNSAPDKSGLPSDRFSAERTGGSVSTLTIQRTQQEDSAVYLCASSSPPGGNYGYTFGSGTRLTVV.

This rearrangement joins TRBV14 to TRBJ2-1; TRBD2 aligns across 9 bases. This CDR3 is 16 amino acids long. Germline CDR1 is SGHDN and CDR2 is FVKESK. J lost 5 bases, V lost 4 bases, and 9 bases had no gene match. The CDR3 reads CASSPQSGRFHNEQFF. The CDR3 DNA follows: TGTGCCAGCAGCCCCCAAAGCGGGAGGTTCCACAATGAGCAGTTCTTC.

The V and J genes are TRBV29-1 and TRBJ1-2, with a possible D match to TRBD1 (6 bases). The CDR3 has 11 residues. Germline values: CDR1 SQVTM, CDR2 ANQGSEA. V was shortened by 4 bases and J by 5 bases, with 8 bases between the two germline ends. This CDR3 reads CSVVGGYGYTF. The CDR3 region has the DNA TGCAGCGTTGTAGGGGGATATGGCTACACCTTC.

The chain is built from TRBV28 and TRBJ2-4; D is unclear. Germline V gene data show CDR1 as MDHEN and CDR2 as SYDVKM. The CDR3 length is 11 residues. Between the trimmed V and J ends, which lost 2 bases and 10 bases, there was a span of 6 bases. The CDR3 sequence is CASSLTEIQYF. In DNA form, the CDR3 reads TGTGCCAGCAGTTTAACAGAAATTCAGTACTTC.

The chain uses TRBV28 and TRBJ1-6, with a possible D match to TRBD1 (5 bases). Deletions cut 2 bases from V and 9 bases from J, with 14 bases between. The CDR3 spans 15 residues. Looked up from germline, CDR1 is MDHEN and CDR2 is SYDVKM. CDR3 bases: TGTGCCAGCAGTTTACAGGCAGGGAGAGTTTCACCCCTCCACTTT. Its protein is CASSLQAGRVSPLHF. The full variable domain, its missing parts supplied by reference TRBV28 and TRBJ1-6, is DVKVTQSSRYLVKRTGEKVFLECVQDMDHENMFWYRQDPGLGLRLIYFSYDVKMKEKGDIPEGYSVSREKKERFSLILESASTNQTSMYLCASSLQAGRVSPLHFGNGTRLTVT.

The chain employs TRBV2 and TRBJ2-7; 7 bases align to TRBD1. This CDR3 comprises 14 residues. Germline values: CDR1 SNHLY, CDR2 FYNNEI. Germline trimming cut 7 bases from V and 4 bases from J; bases unmatched to any gene: 10. Written as DNA, the CDR3 is TGTGCCAGCAAACAGGGGTCTAATTATTACGAGCAGTACTTC. Translated, it gives CASKQGSNYYEQYF.

This chain connects TRBV28 to TRBJ2-3; 7 nucleotides line up with TRBD1. The trim removed 5 bases at V and 0 bases at J, leaving 5 bases unmatched. This CDR3 spans 15 amino acids. Germline V gene data show CDR1 as MDHEN and CDR2 as SYDVKM. The CDR3 DNA reads as TGTGCCAGCAGTGGCACAGGGGCTAGCACAGATACGCAGTATTTT. Its protein is CASSGTGASTDTQYF.

This rearrangement joins TRBV5-1 to TRBJ1-2; D might be TRBD1 (5 bases). Germline CDR1 SGHRS, CDR2 YFSETQ. The length of the CDR3 is 14 residues. V shed 2 bases and J shed 8 bases, with 16 bases lying between them. CDR3: CASSLRGDGRGYTF. DNA of the CDR3: TGCGCCAGCAGCTTAAGAGGGGATGGTCGAGGCTACACCTTC.

V gene TRBV6-2 or TRBV6-3 combines with J gene TRBJ1-5; no clear D. The CDR3 is 14 residues long. In germline, CDR1 is MNHEY, CDR2 SVGEGT. With 6 bases removed from V and 2 bases from J, the gap between germline ends came to 11 bases. Written as DNA, the CDR3 is TGTGCCAGCAGCCCGGAACAGCGCAATCAGCCCCAGCATTTT. Amino acids: CASSPEQRNQPQHF.

The V gene is TRBV19, the J gene TRBJ2-3; the D gene is possibly TRBD2 (6 bases). Germline CDR1 reads LNHDA; CDR2 reads SQIVND (reference sequence). This CDR3 spans 14 amino acids. Trimming shortened V by 8 bases and J by 2 bases, and 14 bases separated the two germline ends. CDR3 nucleotides: TGTGCCAGTGGGCGCGGGGCCTTCACAGATACGCAGTATTTT. It specifies CASGRGAFTDTQYF.

The chain uses TRBV27 and TRBJ1-4; D remains unclear. CDR1 MNHEY and CDR2 SMNVEV come from the germline V gene (reference sequence). This CDR3 is built from 13 residues. The ends were cut back, 1 base at V and 8 bases at J, with 8 bases in the middle. CDR3 protein: CASSLLGSEKLFF. The CDR3 nucleotides read TGTGCCAGCAGTTTATTGGGCAGCGAAAAACTGTTTTTT.

The chain joins TRBV5-1 to TRBJ2-3; the D is unclear. This CDR3 is 13 amino acids long. The V and J ends lost 4 bases and 0 bases respectively, with 6 bases between them. Germline V gene lookup returns CDR1 SGHRS and CDR2 YFSETQ. The CDR3 sequence: CASSGWSTDTQYF. The CDR3 DNA reads TGCGCCAGCAGCGGCTGGAGCACAGATACGCAGTATTTT.

V is TRBV29-1 and J is TRBJ1-1; the D is unclear. The CDR3 loop spans 13 amino acids. V gave up 6 bases and J gave up 1 base, with 12 bases separating them. Germline values: CDR1 SQVTM, CDR2 ANQGSEA. In nucleotides, the CDR3 is TGCAGCGTCTCCCGGGGTGGGAACACTGAAGCTTTCTTT. Protein: CSVSRGGNTEAFF.

This chain joins TRBV5-3 and TRBJ1-3, with D possibly TRBD1 on 5 matching bases. TRBV5-3 carries the ORF label, with uncertain function. V gave up 4 bases and J gave up 2 bases, with 19 bases separating them. This CDR3 spans 17 amino acids. The CDR3 DNA is TGTGCCAGAAGCCCGCAGGACACCGACCCCGCTGGAAACACCATATATTTT. Its translation is CARSPQDTDPAGNTIYF.

This clone was observed a handful of times. The chain joins TRBV30 to TRBJ1-1; perhaps TRBD1 as D (5 bases). Germline V lookup: CDR1 GTSNPN, CDR2 SVGIG (reference sequence). The CDR3 consists of 15 residues. Between the trimmed V and J ends, which lost 4 bases and 0 bases, there was a span of 15 bases. The CDR3 loop reads CAWIPGGILNTEAFF. In nucleotides, the CDR3 is TGTGCCTGGATCCCCGGGGGGATCTTGAACACTGAAGCTTTCTTT.

The CDR3 DNA reads as TGTGCCAGCAGCGTAGGAGTCGTGGGTGGTGGCTACACCTTC. It yields the protein CASSVGVVGGGYTF. This sequence joins TRBV9 and TRBJ1-2; D is undetermined. The CDR3 covers 14 residues. V was pared by 0 bases and J by 7 bases, with 13 bases between. CDR1 is SGDLS, CDR2 YYNGEE, per germline.

The J gene is TRBJ2-3, the V gene TRBV29-1; a weak D match, TRBD2 (5 bases). The germline V gene has CDR1 SQVTM and CDR2 ANQGSEA. The CDR3 loop spans 13 amino acids. The CDR3 sequence: CNLGITHTDTQYF. CDR3 in DNA: TGCAACCTCGGGATTACTCACACAGATACGCAGTATTTT.

The chain employs TRBV6-5 and TRBJ2-1; TRBD2 might be the D (6 bases). The CDR3 extends over 16 amino acids. Germline V gene data show CDR1 as MNHEY and CDR2 as SVGAGI. V lost 2 bases to trimming and J lost 2 bases, with 13 bases between them. The chain's CDR3 is CASSYDVAVTYNEQFF. The DNA for the CDR3 is TGTGCCAGCAGTTACGATGTAGCGGTGACCTACAATGAGCAGTTCTTC.

The table lists this clone with a few counts. The chain joins TRBV9 to TRBJ2-2; tentatively, D is TRBD1 (5 bases). Looked up from germline, CDR1 is SGDLS and CDR2 is YYNGEE. The V end lost 4 bases, the J end lost 2 bases, and 18 bases lay between the germline ends. CDR3 length: 17 amino acids. The chain's CDR3 is CASSPAQGAPNTGELFF. The CDR3 region has the DNA TGTGCCAGCAGCCCCGCTCAAGGGGCGCCTAACACCGGGGAGCTGTTTTTT. Supplemented by reference TRBV9 and TRBJ2-2, the full variable domain reads DSGVTQTPKHLITATGQRVTLRCSPRSGDLSVYWYQQSLDQGLQFLIQYYNGEERAKGNILERFSAQQFPDLHSELNLSSLELGDSALYFCASSPAQGAPNTGELFFGEGSRLTVL.

This chain links TRBV28 with TRBJ1-2; 11 bases are shared with TRBD1. Germline V gives CDR1 MDHEN, CDR2 SYDVKM. J was trimmed by 6 bases and V by 3 bases; bases with no gene match: 3. This CDR3 spans 14 amino acids. CDR3 region: CASSFSGQGDGYTF. The CDR3 DNA is TGTGCCAGCAGTTTCTCGGGACAGGGGGATGGCTACACCTTC.

The genes are TRBV4-3 and TRBJ2-7; possibly TRBD1 for D (8 bases). CDR1 LGHNA and CDR2 YSLEER come from the germline V gene. Trimming took 3 bases from V and 6 from J, leaving 27 bases between them. The CDR3 covers 18 residues. CDR3 nucleotide sequence: TGCGCCAGCAGCCACCCTCAGGGGGCGGGGACTAAGGCCTCCGAGCAGTACTTC. Translation gives CASSHPQGAGTKASEQYF.

The rearrangement uses TRBV5-4 and TRBJ1-3; 7 bases map to TRBD1. The V gene end was trimmed by 4 bases and the J gene end by 0 bases; junction bases not matched to a gene: 7. This CDR3 is 16 amino acids long. Germline CDR1 reads SGHNT; CDR2 reads YYREEE (reference sequence). Here the CDR3 reads CASSTPGQNSGNTIYF. CDR3 nucleotides: TGTGCCAGCAGCACCCCGGGACAGAACTCTGGAAACACCATATATTTT.

This clone was detected only a few times. The chain has TRBV12-3 or TRBV12-4 and TRBJ1-2; tentatively, D is TRBD1 (6 bases). Trimming pared 10 bases from V and 1 base from J, leaving 13 bases between. There are 13 residues in the CDR3. CDR3 bases: TGTGCCATACTCAGGGGATATAACTATGGCTACACCTTC. Protein: CAILRGYNYGYTF.

This clone was seen at least ten times. The chain combines TRBV5-8 with TRBJ2-1; TRBD2 matches 8 bases. V gave up 4 bases and J gave up 6 bases; unmatched junction bases: 3. Looked up from germline, CDR1 is SGHTS and CDR2 is YDEGEE. CDR3 length: 13 residues. The DNA of the CDR3 is TGTGCCAGCAGCGCCGGGACTAGCAATGAGCAGTTCTTC. It is translated as CASSAGTSNEQFF.